This T cell receptor (beta chain) came from a study of radiation and T cells in renal cell carcinoma. Libraries were prepared by immunoSEQ multiplex PCR; TCRdb keeps only in-frame clonotypes and omits some of them. Among about 150,000 clones, roughly nine tenths were seen once, and the ten largest hold 4.1%. Time point indicated: baseline pretreatment blood. Treatment given: 15 Gy SBRT to primary tumor, nephrectomy 4 weeks later. The germline V gene has CDR1 GTSNPN and CDR2 SVGIG (reference sequence). V was trimmed by 0 bases and J by 2 bases, leaving 10 bases between them. The CDR3 has 15 residues. Specimen: blood, collected from a patient whose treatment included radiotherapy and nephrectomy. The V and J genes are TRBV30 and TRBJ1-4; D may be TRBD1 (6 bases). The source of this sequence is an older woman with renal cell carcinoma. The CDR3 region is CAWSVGGRTNEKLFF. DNA for the CDR3: TGTGCCTGGAGTGTCGGGGGGCGGACTAATGAAAAACTGTTTTTT.